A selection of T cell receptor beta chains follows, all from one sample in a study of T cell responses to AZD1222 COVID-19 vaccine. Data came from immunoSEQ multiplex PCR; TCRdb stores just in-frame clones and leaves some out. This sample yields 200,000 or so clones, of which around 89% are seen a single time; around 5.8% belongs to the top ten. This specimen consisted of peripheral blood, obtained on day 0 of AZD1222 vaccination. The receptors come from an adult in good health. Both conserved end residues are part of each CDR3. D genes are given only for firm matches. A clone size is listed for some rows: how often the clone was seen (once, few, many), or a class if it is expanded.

CDR3 DNA: TGTGCCATCAGTGAGGGAGAGACAGGGAGCTACGAGCAGTACTTC; CDR3 protein: CAISEGETGSYEQYF; clone size: once; V gene: TRBV10-3; D gene: TRBD1; J gene: TRBJ2-7
CDR3 DNA: TGTGCCAGCAGCTTACGAGGAAGGGGGGTCTACGAGCAGTACTTC; CDR3 protein: CASSLRGRGVYEQYF; clone size: few; V gene: TRBV7-3; D gene: .; J gene: TRBJ2-7
CDR3 DNA: TGTGCCAGCCTCGGACTAGCGGGGACTTACGAGCAGTACTTC; CDR3 protein: CASLGLAGTYEQYF; clone size: .; V gene: TRBV2; D gene: TRBD2; J gene: TRBJ2-7
CDR3 DNA: TGTGCCAGCTCCGGGGCAGGGAAGAGTTACGAGCAGTACTTC; CDR3 protein: CASSGAGKSYEQYF; clone size: .; V gene: TRBV28; D gene: .; J gene: TRBJ2-7
CDR3 DNA: TGTGCCAGCAGCCTCACAGGGGGCACCGGGGAGCTGTTTTTT; CDR3 protein: CASSLTGGTGELFF; clone size: .; V gene: TRBV11-1; D gene: TRBD1; J gene: TRBJ2-2
CDR3 DNA: TGTGCCACCAGTGATTTGCACGGCCGGGAGGGCCGAAATGAGCAGTTCTTC; CDR3 protein: CATSDLHGREGRNEQFF; clone size: .; V gene: TRBV24-1; D gene: TRBD2; J gene: TRBJ2-1
CDR3 DNA: TGTGCCAGCAGTGATGTAAGACAGCGGGGGGCTAATGAAAAACTGTTTTTT; CDR3 protein: CASSDVRQRGANEKLFF; clone size: once; V gene: TRBV6-1; D gene: .; J gene: TRBJ1-4
CDR3 DNA: TGTGCCAGCACCCCATTACCGGGACAGCCGAATGAAAAACTGTTTTTT; CDR3 protein: CASTPLPGQPNEKLFF; clone size: .; V gene: TRBV19; D gene: TRBD1; J gene: TRBJ1-4
CDR3 DNA: TGTGCCACCAGTGATTTGAAGCGAGCTTACAATGAGCAGTTCTTC; CDR3 protein: CATSDLKRAYNEQFF; clone size: .; V gene: TRBV24-1; D gene: .; J gene: TRBJ2-1
CDR3 DNA: TGTGCCAGCTCACCCCGCTCTGCAAATAGCAATCAGCCCCAGCATTTT; CDR3 protein: CASSPRSANSNQPQHF; clone size: .; V gene: TRBV18; D gene: .; J gene: TRBJ1-5
CDR3 DNA: TGTGCCAGCAGGACTTCCGGGACAGGGTCAGATACGCAGTATTTT; CDR3 protein: CASRTSGTGSDTQYF; clone size: .; V gene: TRBV2; D gene: TRBD1; J gene: TRBJ2-3
CDR3 DNA: TGTGCCAGCAGTTTTCGGGGGGCCCATGGCTACACCTTC; CDR3 protein: CASSFRGAHGYTF; clone size: .; V gene: TRBV27; D gene: .; J gene: TRBJ1-2
CDR3 DNA: TGTGCCACCAGCAGCAGACATAGACCGCCAAGATCTGGGGCCAACGTCCTGACTTTC; CDR3 protein: CATSSRHRPPRSGANVLTF; clone size: .; V gene: TRBV15; D gene: .; J gene: TRBJ2-6
CDR3 DNA: TGTGCCAGCAGTTTGTCGCAGGGGCCTGCCGAGCAGTACTTC; CDR3 protein: CASSLSQGPAEQYF; clone size: .; V gene: TRBV28; D gene: .; J gene: TRBJ2-7
CDR3 DNA: TGTGCCAGCAGCGTAGGGGGGTCCGGGACAGACAATGAGCAGTTCTTC; CDR3 protein: CASSVGGSGTDNEQFF; clone size: once; V gene: TRBV9; D gene: TRBD1; J gene: TRBJ2-1